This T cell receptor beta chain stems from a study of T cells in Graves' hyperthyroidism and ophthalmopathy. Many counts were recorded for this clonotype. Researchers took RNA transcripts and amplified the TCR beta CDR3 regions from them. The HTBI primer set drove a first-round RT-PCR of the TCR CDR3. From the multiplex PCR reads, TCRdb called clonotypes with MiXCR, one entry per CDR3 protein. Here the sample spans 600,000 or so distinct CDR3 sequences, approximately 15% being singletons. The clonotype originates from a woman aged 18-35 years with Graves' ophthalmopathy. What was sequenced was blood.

The CDR3 nucleotides read TGTGCCAGCAGTGAAGTATTGCGTCAGACCAACTACAATGAGCAGTTCTTC. Translating gives CASSEVLRQTNYNEQFF. The chain has TRBV6-1 and TRBJ2-1; D uncertain. Germline CDR1 reads MNHNS; CDR2 reads SASEGT. CDR3 length equals 17 residues. V lost 1 base and J lost 3, with 16 bases in between.